The sequence of this TCR beta chain was determined in a study of blood T cell repertoires in COVID-19. Per the original data handling: Amplified reference gene primers provided the basis for estimating nucleated cell counts. Assay used: immunoSEQ multiplex PCR; TCRdb lists only in-frame clones, some missing. The V and J calls and clone size were taken over from that table, and D and trimming were inferred from the DNA. The data contain under 95,000 clones, around 90% of them seen just once; the ten biggest clones take up less than 5%. The specimen was peripheral blood. The TCR was taken from a woman at least 80 years old with acute or convalescent COVID-19.

CDR3 loop: CASSEGQRETQYF. DNA for the CDR3: TGTGCCAGCAGTGAGGGACAGAGGGAGACCCAGTACTTC. The chain uses TRBV6-1 and TRBJ2-5, with 7 bases identical to TRBD1. The CDR3 runs to 13 residues. With V trimmed by 3 bases and J by 5 bases, 3 bases remained unmatched. Germline lookup yields CDR1 MNHNS and CDR2 SASEGT.